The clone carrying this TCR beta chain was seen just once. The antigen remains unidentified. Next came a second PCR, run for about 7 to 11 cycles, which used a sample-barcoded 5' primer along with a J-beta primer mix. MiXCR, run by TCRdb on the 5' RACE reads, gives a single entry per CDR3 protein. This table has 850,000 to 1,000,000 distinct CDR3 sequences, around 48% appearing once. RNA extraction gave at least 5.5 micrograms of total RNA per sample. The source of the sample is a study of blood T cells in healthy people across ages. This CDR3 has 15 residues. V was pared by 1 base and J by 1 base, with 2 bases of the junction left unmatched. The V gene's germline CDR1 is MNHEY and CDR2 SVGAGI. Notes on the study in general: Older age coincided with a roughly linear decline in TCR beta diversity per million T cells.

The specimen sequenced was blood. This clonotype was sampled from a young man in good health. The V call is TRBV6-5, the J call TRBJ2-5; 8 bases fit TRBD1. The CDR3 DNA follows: TGTGCCAGCAGTTACTTCGGGACAGGCCAAGAGACCCAGTACTTC. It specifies CASSYFGTGQETQYF.